These T cell receptor beta chains were read from a single sample in a study of blood T cells in healthy people across ages. TCRdb passed the 5' RACE reads through MiXCR, listing each CDR3 protein once. The table lists more than 650,000 distinct CDR3 sequences, 20% to 25% of them singletons. The specimen sequenced was blood. These receptors all stem from a man in his 70s in good health. Both conserved end residues are part of each CDR3. A D gene is named only where the DNA matches it firmly. Expanded clones are given a class, and other clones once, few, many or no size at all.

V	J	size	D	DNA	CDR3
TRBV18	TRBJ1-3	few	.	TGTGCCAGCTCACCGCTTGGAAGGGGCTATTCTGGAAACACCATATATTTT	CASSPLGRGYSGNTIYF
TRBV7-3	TRBJ2-6	few	.	TGTGCCAGCAGCTTAAGCGGACTACCAAGCTCTGGGGCCAACGTCCTGACTTTC	CASSLSGLPSSGANVLTF
TRBV6-1	TRBJ1-5	.	.	TGTGCCAGCAGTGCCCCCCTACAGGGAATCAATCAGCCCCAGCATTTT	CASSAPLQGINQPQHF
TRBV5-1	TRBJ2-1	.	TRBD2	TGCGCCAGCAACGGGGCGGGGGGTAATGAGCAGTTCTTC	CASNGAGGNEQFF
TRBV5-1	TRBJ2-6	.	TRBD1	TGCGCCAGCAGCTTGAAGGGGGCGCCCTCTGGGGCCAACGTCCTGACTTTC	CASSLKGAPSGANVLTF
TRBV12-3/TRBV12-4	TRBJ2-6	.	.	TGTGCCAGCAGTTTAGAGGAGGGCCTGGGGACCAACGTCCTGACTTTC	CASSLEEGLGTNVLTF
TRBV29-1	TRBJ2-1	many	TRBD2	TGCAGCACCATAGCGGGGGCGGAGCAGTTCTTC	CSTIAGAEQFF
TRBV29-1	TRBJ2-3	.	TRBD2	TGCAGCGTTGAAACCCCACTAGCGTCGGGCACAGATACGCAGTATTTT	CSVETPLASGTDTQYF
TRBV4-1	TRBJ2-1	.	.	TGCGCCAGCAGCCAAGATCTTTGGGAGGTCACCTACAATGAGCAGTTCTTC	CASSQDLWEVTYNEQFF
TRBV24-1	TRBJ2-1	few	.	TGTGCCACCGAGGGGAACAATGAGCAGTTCTTC	CATEGNNEQFF
TRBV12-3/TRBV12-4	TRBJ1-2	few	.	TGTGCCAGCAGTGCTGCTAACTATGGCTACACCTTC	CASSAANYGYTF
TRBV5-1	TRBJ2-5	.	TRBD2	TGCGCCAGCAGCTCAATACGCGGGGGGGATCAAGAGACCCAGTACTTC	CASSSIRGGDQETQYF
TRBV28	TRBJ1-2	.	TRBD1	TGTGCCAGCAGTTCCCCTACCGCAGGGGGCATGTCGGGCTATGGCTACACCTTC	CASSSPTAGGMSGYGYTF
TRBV27	TRBJ1-2	few	.	.	CASSFAAGTEGTLYF
TRBV29-1	TRBJ2-1	few	TRBD2	TGCAGCGGTAGCGGGAGCTCCTACAATGAGCAGTTCTTC	CSGSGSSYNEQFF
TRBV20-1	TRBJ2-3	many	TRBD2	TGCAGTGCCCGAAGGGCTAGCGGGGTTAGCACAGATACGCAGTATTTT	CSARRASGVSTDTQYF
TRBV12-3/TRBV12-4	TRBJ2-7	.	TRBD2	TGTGCCAGCAGTTTTTCCCCCGGTAGCGGGGGGACGAGCTCCTACGAGCAGTACTTC	CASSFSPGSGGTSSYEQYF
TRBV15	TRBJ2-3	few	.	TGTGCCACCAGCAGAGATTTCGGAACAGACAGAGATACGCAGTATTTT	CATSRDFGTDRDTQYF
TRBV5-1	TRBJ2-3	many	TRBD1	TGCGCCAGCAGCCAGACAGGGGGCTACACAGATACGCAGTATTTT	CASSQTGGYTDTQYF
TRBV20-1	TRBJ2-7	.	.	TGCAGTGCTAGATCGGGAGAGGTTCGCCACGAGCAGTACTTC	CSARSGEVRHEQYF
TRBV12-3/TRBV12-4	TRBJ1-5	.	.	TGTGCCAGCAGTCGATACAGTTATAGCAATCAGCCCCAGCATTTT	CASSRYSYSNQPQHF
TRBV24-1	TRBJ1-2	.	.	TGTGCCACCAGTGACACAGGTGGGAATGGCTACACCTTC	CATSDTGGNGYTF
TRBV7-9	TRBJ2-3	.	.	TGTGCCAGCACCCCTCTAGAGGATACGCAGTATTTT	CASTPLEDTQYF
TRBV20-1	TRBJ2-7	.	.	TGCAGTGCTAGCAGGGAATCCTACGAGCAGTACTTC	CSASRESYEQYF
TRBV29-1	TRBJ2-4	few	.	TGCAGCGTTCGAGCAGGATGGGATGCCAAAAACATTCAGTACTTC	CSVRAGWDAKNIQYF
TRBV7-2	TRBJ2-2	few	.	TGTGCCAGCAGCCCGCGGACACTCCGCGGGGAGCTGTTTTTT	CASSPRTLRGELFF
TRBV4-3	TRBJ1-2	few	TRBD1	TGCGCCAGCAGCCAAGCGAATACAGGGGGTGTCTATGGCTACACCTTC	CASSQANTGGVYGYTF